This T cell receptor (beta chain) stems from a study of control samples from healthy donors and cancer patients. Profiling relied on immunoSEQ multiplex PCR, and the TCRdb table lists in-frame clones only, not all of them. This sample carries 100,000 to 150,000 clones, around nine tenths of them seen once, and the ten largest clones take roughly 3.2%. The CDR3 runs 18 residues. With V trimmed by 2 bases and J by 8 bases, 11 bases remained unmatched. Germline CDR1 reads SEHNR; CDR2 reads FQNEAQ (reference sequence). The rearrangement links TRBV7-9 to TRBJ2-2, with 13 bases identical to TRBD2. This clonotype originated in a man aged 45-60 years in good health. The material sequenced was blood. CDR3 sequence: CASSLSPGLAGSVGELFF. The CDR3, as DNA: TGTGCCAGCAGCTTATCCCCGGGACTAGCGGGGTCGGTTGGGGAGCTGTTTTTT.